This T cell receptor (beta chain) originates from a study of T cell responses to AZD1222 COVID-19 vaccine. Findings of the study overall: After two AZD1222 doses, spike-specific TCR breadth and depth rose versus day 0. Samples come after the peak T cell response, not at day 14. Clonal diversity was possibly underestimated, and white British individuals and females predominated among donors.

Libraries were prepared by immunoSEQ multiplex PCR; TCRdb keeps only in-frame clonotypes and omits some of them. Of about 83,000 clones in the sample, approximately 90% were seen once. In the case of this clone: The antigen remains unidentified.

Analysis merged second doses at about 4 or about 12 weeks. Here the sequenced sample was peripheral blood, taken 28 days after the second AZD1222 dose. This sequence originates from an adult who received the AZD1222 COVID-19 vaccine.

The CDR3 DNA reads TGTGCCAGCAGCCAGCCGGGACTAGCAATAGATACGCAGTATTTT. It specifies CASSQPGLAIDTQYF. The chain recombines TRBV5-4 with TRBJ2-3; 9 positions match TRBD2. Trimming cost V 4 bases and J 5 bases; bases outside gene matches: 8. This CDR3 is built from 15 residues. Germline V lookup: CDR1 SGHNT, CDR2 YYREEE (reference sequence).